These 14 T cell receptor beta chains share one sample of origin, sequenced in a study of high-grade serous ovarian cancer treatment subgroups. Tumor samples were obtained before definitive surgery or chemotherapy. The table came from immunoSEQ multiplex PCR; TCRdb's copy has only in-frame clones and leaves some out. This table has about 16,000 clones, around 85% appearing once. The sequenced sample was tumor tissue. These receptors came from a human donor with high-grade serous ovarian cancer.

The CDR3 bases are TGTGCCAGCAGCGTAAGGACGGGGATAACAGATACGCAGTATTTT. This translates into CASSVRTGITDTQYF. The chain uses TRBV9 and TRBJ2-3, with a weak D call TRBD2 (5 bases). Per germline, CDR1 SGDLS and CDR2 YYNGEE. V lost 1 base, J lost 3 bases, and 12 bases lay in between. The CDR3 totals 15 residues.

The chain uses TRBV7-9 and TRBJ1-6; 8 positions match TRBD1. Germline V gene data show CDR1 as SEHNR and CDR2 as FQNEAQ (reference sequence). Germline trimming cut 3 bases from V and 7 bases from J; bases unmatched to any gene: 5. CDR3 length: 15 residues. The CDR3 reads CASSFIGQGNSPLHF. The CDR3, as DNA: TGTGCCAGCAGCTTCATCGGACAGGGAAATTCACCCCTCCACTTT.

The V call is TRBV7-7, the J call TRBJ2-3; TRBD1 matches at 9 bases. This CDR3 is 14 amino acids long. Germline-derived CDR1 and CDR2 are SSHAT and FNYEAQ (reference sequence). With V trimmed by 6 bases and J by 4 bases, 5 bases remained unmatched. The CDR3 bases are TGTGCCAGCAGTCACAGGGGGCTACCAGATACGCAGTATTTT. It yields the protein CASSHRGLPDTQYF.

DNA for the CDR3: TGTGCCAGCAGCTTGTCGCAGGGAACCTATGGCTACACCTTC. Its translation is CASSLSQGTYGYTF. This chain links TRBV5-4 with TRBJ1-2; maybe TRBD1 (5 bases). The germline gives CDR1 SGHNT, CDR2 YYREEE (reference sequence). Trimming removed 1 base from V and 4 bases from J, with 11 bases in between. The length of the CDR3 is 14 residues.

This clone was picked up one time. The chain carries TRBV2 and TRBJ1-2; no reliable D call. The CDR3 sequence is 12 residues long. Trimming removed 2 bases at V and 7 bases at J, with 8 bases between. CDR1 and CDR2 from the germline V gene are SNHLY and FYNNEI. The CDR3 reads CASSERSGGYTF. CDR3 nucleotide sequence: TGTGCCAGCAGTGAAAGGTCAGGTGGCTACACCTTC.

This clone occurred a few times. The chain couples TRBV21-1 to TRBJ2-7; the table calls TRBD1, which could not be checked here. TRBV21-1 is recorded as a pseudogene. The CDR3 covers 18 residues. This CDR3 reads CASSKAPFGNREPYEQYF. The CDR3 DNA reads as TGTGCCAGCAGCAAAGCGCCCTTCGGGAACAGGGAGCCCTACGAGCAGTACTTC.

The chain joins TRBV5-1 to TRBJ2-5; D may be TRBD1 (6 bases). The CDR3 extends over 14 amino acids. In germline, CDR1 is SGHRS, CDR2 YFSETQ. Between the trimmed V and J ends, which lost 0 bases and 3 bases, there was a span of 9 bases. The CDR3 is CASSLVGTKETQYF. Written as DNA, the CDR3 is TGCGCCAGCAGCTTGGTCGGGACAAAAGAGACCCAGTACTTC.

This rearrangement joins TRBV7-2 to TRBJ2-5; weak D call: TRBD2 (7 bases). This CDR3 comprises 13 residues. The V gene lost 4 bases and the J gene lost 4 bases, with 10 bases spanning the gap. Germline V CDR1 and CDR2: SGHTA, FQGNSA. The CDR3 DNA reads as TGTGCCAGCAGCTGGGGGGGCATAGAGACCCAGTACTTC. Its protein product is CASSWGGIETQYF.

The J gene is TRBJ2-2, the V gene TRBV7-9, with 7 bases fitting TRBD2. CDR3 length: 13 amino acids. With V trimmed by 11 bases and J by 4 bases, 7 bases remained unmatched. Germline V lookup: CDR1 SEHNR, CDR2 FQNEAQ (reference sequence). CDR3 protein: CAPVSGVTGELFF. The CDR3 DNA sequence: TGTGCCCCCGTAAGCGGGGTCACCGGGGAGCTGTTTTTT.

This chain connects TRBV7-9 to TRBJ1-1; D may be TRBD1 (5 bases). Trimming shortened V by 1 base and J by 4 bases, and 7 bases separated the two germline ends. The CDR3 contains 13 residues. Germline CDR1 SEHNR, CDR2 FQNEAQ (reference sequence). The CDR3 loop is CASSLEGATEAFF. DNA for the CDR3: TGTGCCAGCAGCTTAGAAGGGGCCACTGAAGCTTTCTTT. The full variable domain, its missing parts supplied by reference TRBV7-9 and TRBJ1-1, is DTGVSQNPRHKITKRGQNVTFRCDPISEHNRLYWYRQTLGQGPEFLTYFQNEAQLEKSRLLSDRFSAERPKGSFSTLEIQRTEQGDSAMYLCASSLEGATEAFFGQGTRLTVV.

The chain combines TRBV30 with TRBJ2-1, with 10 bases that match TRBD2. Germline CDR1 GTSNPN, CDR2 SVGIG (reference sequence). V lost 3 bases to trimming and J lost 1 base; unmatched junction nucleotides: 3. The CDR3 is 15 amino acids. The CDR3 loop is CAWRSGGASYNEQFF. CDR3 coding DNA: TGTGCCTGGAGAAGCGGGGGGGCTTCCTACAATGAGCAGTTCTTC.

The chain is built from TRBV6-5 and TRBJ2-7; D is unclear. This CDR3 is 13 amino acids long. The V gene's germline CDR1 is MNHEY and CDR2 SVGAGI. The V end lost 4 bases, the J end lost 4 bases, and 11 bases lay between the germline ends. The CDR3 spells CASSSSLRYEQYF. The CDR3 DNA is TGTGCCAGCAGTTCCTCGCTCCGATACGAGCAGTACTTC.

This rearrangement joins TRBV2 to TRBJ2-3; the D is unclear. The CDR3 runs 14 residues. The germline V and J ends were trimmed by 2 bases and 6 bases, with 12 bases remaining between them. Germline CDR1 reads SNHLY; CDR2 reads FYNNEI. CDR3: CASSERTPEDTQYF. The CDR3 DNA reads TGTGCCAGCAGTGAAAGGACGCCAGAGGATACGCAGTATTTT.

This clone was recorded only once. Other nucleotide sequences from this sample produce the same CDR3. The chain uses TRBV19 and TRBJ1-4; 7 nucleotides align to TRBD1. The ends lost 5 bases at V and 5 bases at J; junction bases unmatched: 5. Germline CDR1 LNHDA, CDR2 SQIVND (reference sequence). The CDR3 covers 14 residues. For the CDR3, the DNA is TGTGCCAGTAGTCTGACAGGGCAAAATGAAAAACTGTTTTTT. It codes for CASSLTGQNEKLFF.